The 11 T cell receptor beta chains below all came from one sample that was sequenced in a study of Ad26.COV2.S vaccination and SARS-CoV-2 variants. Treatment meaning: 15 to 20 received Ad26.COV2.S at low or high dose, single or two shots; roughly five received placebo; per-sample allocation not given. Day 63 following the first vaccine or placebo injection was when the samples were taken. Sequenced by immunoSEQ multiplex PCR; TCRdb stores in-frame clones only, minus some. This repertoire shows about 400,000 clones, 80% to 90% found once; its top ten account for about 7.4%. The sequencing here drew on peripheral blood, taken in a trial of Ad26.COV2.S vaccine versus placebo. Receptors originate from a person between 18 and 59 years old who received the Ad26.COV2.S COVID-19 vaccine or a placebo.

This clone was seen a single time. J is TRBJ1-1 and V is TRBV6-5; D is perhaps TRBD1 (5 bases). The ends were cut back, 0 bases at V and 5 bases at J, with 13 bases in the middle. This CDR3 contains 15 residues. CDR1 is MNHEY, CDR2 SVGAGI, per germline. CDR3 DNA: TGTGCCAGCAGTTACTCGATAGGGGATTTGACTGAAGCTTTCTTT. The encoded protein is CASSYSIGDLTEAFF.

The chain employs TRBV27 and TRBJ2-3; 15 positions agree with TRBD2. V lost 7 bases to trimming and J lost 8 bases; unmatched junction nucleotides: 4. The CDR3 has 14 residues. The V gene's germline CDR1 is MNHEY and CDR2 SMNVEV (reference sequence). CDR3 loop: CASKRTSGRVTQYF. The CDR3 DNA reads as TGTGCCAGCAAACGGACTAGCGGGAGGGTTACGCAGTATTTT.

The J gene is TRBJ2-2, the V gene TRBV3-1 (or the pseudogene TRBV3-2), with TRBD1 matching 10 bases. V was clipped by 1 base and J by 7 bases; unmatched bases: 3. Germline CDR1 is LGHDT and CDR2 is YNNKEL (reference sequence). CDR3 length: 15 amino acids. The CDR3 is CASSQGQGAIGELFF. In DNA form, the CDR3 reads TGTGCCAGCAGCCAAGGACAGGGGGCAATCGGGGAGCTGTTTTTT.

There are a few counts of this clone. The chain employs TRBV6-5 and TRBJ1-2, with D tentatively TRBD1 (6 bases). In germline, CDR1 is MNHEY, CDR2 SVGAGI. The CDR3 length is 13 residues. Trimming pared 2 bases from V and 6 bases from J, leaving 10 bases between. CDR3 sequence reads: CASSYAGVNGYTF. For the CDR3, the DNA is TGTGCCAGCAGTTACGCAGGGGTCAATGGCTACACCTTC.

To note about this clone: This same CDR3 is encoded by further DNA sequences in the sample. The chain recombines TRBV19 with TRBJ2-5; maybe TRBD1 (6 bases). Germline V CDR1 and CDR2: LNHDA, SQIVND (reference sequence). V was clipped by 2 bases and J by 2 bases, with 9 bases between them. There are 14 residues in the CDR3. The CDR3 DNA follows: TGTGCCAGTAGTATAACGAGGGGGCAAGAGACCCAGTACTTC. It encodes CASSITRGQETQYF.

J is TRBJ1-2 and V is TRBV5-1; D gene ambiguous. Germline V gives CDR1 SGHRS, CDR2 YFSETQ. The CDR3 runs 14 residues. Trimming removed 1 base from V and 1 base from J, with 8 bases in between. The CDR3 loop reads CASSLFPGNYGYTF. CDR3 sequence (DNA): TGCGCCAGCAGCTTGTTTCCGGGTAACTATGGCTACACCTTC.

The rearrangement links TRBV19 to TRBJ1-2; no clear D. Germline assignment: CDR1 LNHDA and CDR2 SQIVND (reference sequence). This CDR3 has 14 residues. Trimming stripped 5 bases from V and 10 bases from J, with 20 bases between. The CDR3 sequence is CASSDPGRRFDYTF. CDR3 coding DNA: TGTGCCAGTAGTGACCCGGGCCGGCGATTTGACTACACCTTC.

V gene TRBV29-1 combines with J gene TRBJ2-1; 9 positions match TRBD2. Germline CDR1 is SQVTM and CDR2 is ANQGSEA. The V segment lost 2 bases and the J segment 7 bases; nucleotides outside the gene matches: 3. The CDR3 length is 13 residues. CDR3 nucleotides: TGCAGCGTTGAACGGCTAGCGGGGAATGAGCAGTTCTTC. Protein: CSVERLAGNEQFF.

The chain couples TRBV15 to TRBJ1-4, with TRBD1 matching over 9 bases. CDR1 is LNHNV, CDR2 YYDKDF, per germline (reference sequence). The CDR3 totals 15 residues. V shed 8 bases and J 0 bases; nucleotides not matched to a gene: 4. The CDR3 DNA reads TGTGCCACCGGGACAGGGAAAGCAACTAATGAAAAACTGTTTTTT. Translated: CATGTGKATNEKLFF.

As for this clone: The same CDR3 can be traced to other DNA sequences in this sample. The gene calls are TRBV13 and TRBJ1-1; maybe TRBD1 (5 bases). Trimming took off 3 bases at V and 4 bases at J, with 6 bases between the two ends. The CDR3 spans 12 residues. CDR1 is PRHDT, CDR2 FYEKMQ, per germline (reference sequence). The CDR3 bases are TGTGCCAGCAGCTTGAGGGGCACTGAAGCTTTCTTT. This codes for CASSLRGTEAFF.

The CDR3 sequence is CSVSTGPNEQYF. CDR3 nucleotide sequence: TGCAGCGTTTCCACAGGGCCCAACGAGCAGTACTTC. V gene TRBV29-1 combines with J gene TRBJ2-7; maybe TRBD1 (6 bases). The CDR3 runs to 12 residues. V lost 5 bases to trimming and J lost 5 bases, with 13 bases between them. The germline CDR1 and CDR2 sequences are SQVTM and ANQGSEA.